The 20 T cell receptor beta chains below come from one sample, sequenced in a study of identifying expanded T cells in peripheral blood. Data came from immunoSEQ multiplex PCR; TCRdb stores just in-frame clones and leaves some out. The table records around 95,000 clones, over 80% of them present only once. Sequences were obtained from blood. These receptors originate from a person between 18 and 69 years old in good health.

The rearrangement uses TRBV6-1 and TRBJ2-3; 7 bases fit TRBD1. The CDR3 spans 14 residues. CDR1 and CDR2 from the germline V gene are MNHNS and SASEGT. J lost 1 base, V lost 10 bases, and 8 bases had no gene match. The CDR3 region has the DNA TGTGCCACTAGGGACAGCAGGCGCACAGATACGCAGTATTTT. Amino acid sequence: CATRDSRRTDTQYF.

The chain links TRBV18 to TRBJ2-6; TRBD1 is a possible D gene (6 bases). The CDR3 has 18 residues. CDR1 KGHSH and CDR2 LQKENI come from the germline V gene. The ends were cut back, 2 bases at V and 0 bases at J, with 14 bases in the middle. The CDR3 DNA follows: TGTGCCAGCTCACCAAGGCTTGACAGGTACTCTGGGGCCAACGTCCTGACTTTC. It translates to CASSPRLDRYSGANVLTF.

The chain couples TRBV9 to TRBJ2-2; no clear D. Germline V gives CDR1 SGDLS, CDR2 YYNGEE. V lost 2 bases and J 3 bases, leaving 11 bases between the germline ends. The length of the CDR3 is 15 residues. CDR3 bases: TGTGCCAGCAGCGTCGACACCTATCACACCGGGGAGCTGTTTTTT. Its protein product is CASSVDTYHTGELFF.

The chain combines TRBV5-4 with TRBJ2-7; D is tentatively TRBD1 or TRBD2 (5 bases each). V gave up 1 base and J gave up 2 bases, with 10 bases separating them. This CDR3 has 14 residues. Germline V gene sequence: CDR1 SGHNT, CDR2 YYREEE (reference sequence). CDR3 region: CASSLYEGPYEQYF. CDR3 sequence (DNA): TGTGCCAGCAGCTTGTACGAGGGGCCCTACGAGCAGTACTTC.

The V call is TRBV25-1, the J call TRBJ1-3; D ambiguous. The germline CDR1 and CDR2 sequences are MGHDK and SYGVNS. Deletions cut 6 bases from V and 0 bases from J, with 9 bases between. The CDR3 runs 14 residues. CDR3 region: CASSSVISGNTIYF. The CDR3 nucleotides read TGTGCCAGCAGCTCAGTGATCTCTGGAAACACCATATATTTT.

Remarks on this clone: A read error may account for a junction end that differs from germline. This chain joins TRBV29-1 and TRBJ2-6; D remains unclear. There are 14 residues in the CDR3. CDR1 and CDR2 from the germline V gene are SQVTM and ANQGSEA. The CDR3 protein is CSVQELSGANVLTF. The DNA for the CDR3 is TGCAGCGTTCAAGAGCTTTCTGGGGCCAACGTCCTGACTTTC.

This sequence joins TRBV29-1 and TRBJ2-7; possibly TRBD2 for D (5 bases). The CDR3 runs 13 residues. Trimming took 0 bases from V and 3 from J, leaving 9 bases between them. Germline CDR1 SQVTM, CDR2 ANQGSEA. The CDR3, as DNA: TGCAGCGTTGAAGATTTTCGGGGCTACGAGCAGTACTTC. Translating it yields CSVEDFRGYEQYF.

The J gene is TRBJ2-7, the V gene TRBV6-6; TRBD1 aligns across 8 bases. V lost 2 bases and J lost 2; bases outside the gene matches: 5. The CDR3 extends over 15 amino acids. From germline, CDR1 is MNHNY and CDR2 SVGAGI (reference sequence). The CDR3 DNA reads TGTGCCAGCAGTTACCTGACAGGGGAGACCTACGAGCAGTACTTC. Protein sequence: CASSYLTGETYEQYF.

V usage is TRBV7-6 and J usage is TRBJ2-2; the D is unclear. Trimming removed 4 bases from V and 8 bases from J, with 11 bases in between. CDR3 length: 13 residues. Germline CDR1 SGHVS, CDR2 FNYEAQ. The CDR3 sequence is CASSSMGGGELFF. CDR3 DNA sequence: TGTGCCAGCAGCTCGATGGGTGGTGGGGAGCTGTTTTTT.

J is TRBJ2-6 and V is TRBV30; maybe TRBD1 (5 bases). The CDR3 loop spans 16 amino acids. The V end lost 0 bases, the J end lost 0 bases, and 9 bases lay between the germline ends. Germline-derived CDR1 and CDR2 are GTSNPN and SVGIG (reference sequence). The CDR3 DNA reads as TGTGCCTGGAGTGTACTGGGGCACTCTGGGGCCAACGTCCTGACTTTC. It codes for CAWSVLGHSGANVLTF.

The gene calls are TRBV4-1 and TRBJ1-2; 8 bases agree with TRBD1. Trimming removed 5 bases from V and 8 bases from J; junction bases left unmatched: 7. Germline-derived CDR1 and CDR2 are MGHRA and YSYEKL. The CDR3 is 13 residues long. CDR3 amino acids: CASSSPGGKGYTF. In nucleotides, the CDR3 is TGCGCCAGCAGCTCCCCAGGGGGCAAGGGCTACACCTTC.

J is TRBJ2-6 and V is TRBV5-1; tentatively, D is TRBD1 or TRBD2 (5 bases each). This CDR3 spans 17 amino acids. CDR1 and CDR2 from the germline V gene are SGHRS and YFSETQ. The V end lost 5 bases, the J end lost 3 bases, and 18 bases lay between the germline ends. The CDR3 DNA follows: TGCGCCAGCAGACCAGACAGCGGACTGAGTGGGGCCAACGTCCTGACTTTC. Residues: CASRPDSGLSGANVLTF.

The chain uses TRBV2 and TRBJ2-3, with unresolved D. The V gene's germline CDR1 is SNHLY and CDR2 FYNNEI. The ends were cut back, 7 bases at V and 6 bases at J, with 11 bases in the middle. CDR3 size: 12 residues. The CDR3 loop is CASNKFVDTQYF. The CDR3 DNA is TGTGCCAGCAACAAATTCGTGGATACGCAGTATTTT.

This clone has a handful of counts. The genes are TRBV6-5 and TRBJ1-1, with D tentatively TRBD1 (5 bases). V lost 6 bases, J lost 0 bases, and 8 bases lay in between. CDR1 MNHEY and CDR2 SVGAGI come from the germline V gene. The CDR3 extends over 13 amino acids. The CDR3 loop reads CASSNRMNTEAFF. The CDR3 nucleotides read TGTGCCAGCAGCAACAGGATGAACACTGAAGCTTTCTTT.

V is TRBV7-9 and J is TRBJ2-2, with TRBD2 matching 12 bases. The CDR3 contains 16 residues. The junction had 0 bases not matched to a gene; V was cut back by 3 bases and J by 1 base. Looked up from germline, CDR1 is SEHNR and CDR2 is FQNEAQ (reference sequence). CDR3 residues: CASSLGLAGNTGELFF. The DNA for the CDR3 is TGTGCCAGCAGCTTGGGACTAGCGGGGAACACCGGGGAGCTGTTTTTT.

J is TRBJ1-2 and V is TRBV5-5, with D unclear. The germline gives CDR1 SGHKS, CDR2 YYEKEE (reference sequence). The CDR3 sequence is 11 residues long. V was cut by 1 base and J by 5 bases, with 3 bases left in between. Here the CDR3 DNA reads TGTGCCAGCAGCTTGCAGTATGGCTACACCTTC. It translates to CASSLQYGYTF. Full variable domain (remainder filled in from reference TRBV5-5 and TRBJ1-2): DAGVTQSPTHLIKTRGQQVTLRCSPISGHKSVSWYQQVLGQGPQFIFQYYEKEERGRGNFPDRFSARQFPNYSSELNVNALLLGDSALYLCASSLQYGYTFGSGTRLTVV.

This chain connects TRBV29-1 to TRBJ2-7; 10 nucleotides agree with TRBD1. The V gene's germline CDR1 is SQVTM and CDR2 ANQGSEA. The CDR3 length is 13 residues. Trimming took 7 bases from V and 3 from J; bases not matched to a gene: 6. The CDR3 loop is CSARTGGFYEQYF. For the CDR3, the DNA is TGCAGCGCCCGGACAGGGGGATTCTACGAGCAGTACTTC.

This clone was seen more than once but under ten times. The chain is built from TRBV19 and TRBJ1-1; a weak D match, TRBD1 (5 bases). The CDR3 covers 13 residues. Trimming removed 6 bases at V and 5 bases at J, with 13 bases between. CDR1 LNHDA and CDR2 SQIVND come from the germline V gene (reference sequence). CDR3 sequence (DNA): TGTGCCAGTAGAGGGCCGGGGCGGACTGAAGCTTTCTTT. This encodes CASRGPGRTEAFF.

The chain links TRBV9 to TRBJ2-1; 11 bases fit TRBD2. The V and J ends lost 2 bases and 15 bases, in that order; junction bases with no gene match: 10. CDR1 SGDLS and CDR2 YYNGEE come from the germline V gene. The CDR3 runs 14 residues. The CDR3 DNA reads TGTGCCAGCAGCGTTGGACTAGCGGGTGACGGGCGGTTCTTC. Protein: CASSVGLAGDGRFF.

The chain combines TRBV4-2 with TRBJ1-1; D gene ambiguous. The CDR3 runs 13 residues. CDR1 and CDR2 from the germline V gene are LGHNA and YNFKEQ. The germline V and J ends were trimmed by 2 bases and 2 bases, with 6 bases remaining between them. CDR3 in amino acids: CASSQSENTEAFF. DNA of the CDR3: TGTGCCAGCAGCCAATCAGAAAACACTGAAGCTTTCTTT.